Sequencing of this T cell receptor (beta chain) was carried out in a study of blood T cell repertoires in COVID-19. Background on the study: Specimens from acute and convalescent COVID-19 originated in the United States, Italy and Spain. T cells, B-cell-depleted T cells, or PBMCs supplied cDNA or gDNA.

This CDR3 is 17 amino acids long. The germline CDR1 and CDR2 sequences are SGHTA and FQGNSA. V lost 1 base to trimming and J lost 5 bases; unmatched junction nucleotides: 12. Original processing notes: Amplification of reference gene primers was used by the study to estimate nucleated cell counts. Sequenced by immunoSEQ multiplex PCR; TCRdb stores in-frame clones only, minus some. That table supplies the V and J calls and clone size; D and trimming were determined from the DNA. The table includes around 140,000 clones, 75% to 90% detected once. Source material: peripheral blood. The J gene is TRBJ1-2, the V gene TRBV7-2; 8 bases agree with TRBD1. This TCR derives from a human donor in a cohort sampled during active COVID-19. The CDR3 protein is CASSLDGAGGFDYGYTF. The DNA for the CDR3 is TGTGCCAGCAGCTTAGATGGGGCAGGGGGCTTCGATTATGGCTACACCTTC.